A selection of T cell receptor beta chains follows, all from one sample in a study of T cell responses to AZD1222 COVID-19 vaccine. Clones were sequenced by immunoSEQ multiplex PCR, and TCRdb holds only the in-frame ones, with some missing. This sample has over 150,000 clones, with about nine tenths found just once. The sample here was peripheral blood, taken on day 0 of AZD1222 vaccination. The receptor set was obtained from an adult in good health. Each CDR3 is given with its conserved first and last residue. A D gene is named only where the DNA matches it firmly. Clone size is given for some rows only: seen once, a few or many times, or a class if the clone is expanded.

abundance	v_gene	d_gene	j_gene	CDR3nt	CDR3aa
NA	TRBV11-3	NA	TRBJ1-1	TGTGCCAGTAGCCCACAGGGGAACACTGAAGCTTTCTTT	CASSPQGNTEAFF
once	TRBV30	NA	TRBJ2-6	TGTGCCTGGAGTGTAGGGTCTGGGGCCAACGTCCTGACTTTC	CAWSVGSGANVLTF
few	TRBV6-4	TRBD2	TRBJ2-3	TGTGCCAGCACCGCGGGAGAGGGTTCAGATACGCAGTATTTT	CASTAGEGSDTQYF
NA	TRBV30	TRBD1	TRBJ2-7	TGTGCCTGGAGGCCCCGAGGGACAGCTAGCTCCTACGAGCAGTACTTC	CAWRPRGTASSYEQYF
NA	TRBV9	TRBD2	TRBJ2-5	TGTGCCAGCAGCGTAGGCGGGGGCCAAGAGACCCAGTACTTC	CASSVGGGQETQYF
NA	TRBV28	TRBD1	TRBJ1-1	TGTGCCAGCAGTGAGGACAGGTCCGGGGGCACTGAAGCTTTCTTT	CASSEDRSGGTEAFF
once	TRBV6-5	NA	TRBJ1-1	TGTGCCAGCAGTTACGTTAAAGGGAACACTGAAGCTTTCTTT	CASSYVKGNTEAFF
NA	TRBV27	TRBD1	TRBJ2-7	TGTGCCAGCAGTCTCCGTACAGGGGAGATATACGAGCAGTACTTC	CASSLRTGEIYEQYF
NA	TRBV24-1	NA	TRBJ1-6	TGTGCCACCAGTGATTGGCCCCCGCCTAGCTCCTATAATTCACCCCTCCACTTT	CATSDWPPPSSYNSPLHF
NA	TRBV19	NA	TRBJ1-6	TGTGCCAGTAGTCCCACACAGGACAGATGGTACGATTCACCCCTCCACTTT	CASSPTQDRWYDSPLHF
NA	TRBV5-1	TRBD1	TRBJ1-1	TGCGCCAGCAGCTTGGCACGAGACAGGGTAGACACTGAAGCTTTCTTT	CASSLARDRVDTEAFF
NA	TRBV23-1	NA	TRBJ1-1	TGCGCCAGCAGACCTAATTGGGAGAACACTGAAGCTTTCTTT	CASRPNWENTEAFF
NA	TRBV2	NA	TRBJ2-6	TGTGCCAGCGGTAAAGGGGAATCTGGGGCCAACGTCCTGACTTTC	CASGKGESGANVLTF
NA	TRBV5-6	NA	TRBJ2-3	TGTGCCAGCAGCTCCTTGGGGGGGGCGTCAGATACGCAGTATTTT	CASSSLGGASDTQYF
NA	TRBV6-6	TRBD2	TRBJ2-2	TGTGCCAGCAGCCCCTTAGCGGGATCGAACACCGGGGAGCTGTTTTTT	CASSPLAGSNTGELFF
NA	TRBV3-1/TRBV3-2	NA	TRBJ1-2	TGTGCCAGCAGCCAAGATAGCGGCAGTTACTATGGCTACACCTTC	CASSQDSGSYYGYTF
NA	TRBV4-3	NA	TRBJ1-2	TGCGCCAGCAGCCAAGAGATCGCCAGGCGGCACGGCTACACCTTC	CASSQEIARRHGYTF
NA	TRBV28	TRBD1	TRBJ1-1	TGTGCCAGCAGTCCTCCCAGGGGGGGTGGGTATACTGAAGCTTTCTTT	CASSPPRGGGYTEAFF
NA	TRBV30	NA	TRBJ2-6	TGTGCCTGGAGAAGAACGGCTGGGGCCAACGTCCTGACTTTC	CAWRRTAGANVLTF
few	TRBV15	NA	TRBJ1-3	TGTGCCACCAGCAGAGAGGGTTACGGAAACACCATATATTTT	CATSREGYGNTIYF
once	TRBV6-2/TRBV6-3	TRBD1	TRBJ1-5	TGTGCCAGCAGTTTCAGACAGGGGAGGTCTCAGCCCCAGCATTTT	CASSFRQGRSQPQHF
NA	TRBV4-2	NA	TRBJ2-1	TGTGCCAGCAGCCAACCCATAAGCTCCTACAATGAGCAGTTCTTC	CASSQPISSYNEQFF
NA	TRBV5-5	NA	TRBJ1-1	TGTGCCAGCAGCTTGTCAGTGATGAACACTGAAGCTTTCTTT	CASSLSVMNTEAFF
NA	TRBV6-5	NA	TRBJ1-3	TGTGCCAGCAGTTATAATACGGGGGCTGGAAACACCATATATTTT	CASSYNTGAGNTIYF
NA	TRBV4-1	NA	TRBJ1-3	TGCGCCAGCAGCCCCCTCAGTGGGGGAAACACCATATATTTT	CASSPLSGGNTIYF
NA	TRBV7-9	NA	TRBJ2-3	TGTGCCAGCAGCTTAGTTGACACAAACACAGATACGCAGTATTTT	CASSLVDTNTDTQYF
NA	TRBV5-1	NA	TRBJ1-4	TGCGCCAGCAGCTTGGGTCTGGGAGAGGGTGAAAAACTGTTTTTT	CASSLGLGEGEKLFF
NA	TRBV11-2	NA	TRBJ2-3	TGTGCCAGCAGCTTAGGGGGAGGGGGTATGGTTAACACGCAGTATTTT	CASSLGGGGMVNTQYF
NA	TRBV7-9	NA	TRBJ1-6	TGTGCCAGCAGCTTGTGGAGGGGAGCGGAATATAATTCACCCCTCCACTTT	CASSLWRGAEYNSPLHF